These 28 T cell receptor beta chains originate from one sample sequenced in a study of T cell responses to AZD1222 COVID-19 vaccine. Only in-frame clones appear in the TCRdb table, and some are missing; sequencing was by immunoSEQ multiplex PCR. The table lists 150,000 to 200,000 clones, around 90% of them singletons. The specimen was peripheral blood, collected 28 days after the second AZD1222 dose. These receptors were collected from an adult who received the AZD1222 COVID-19 vaccine.

The V gene is TRBV19, the J gene TRBJ1-4; 8 bases map to TRBD1. Germline loops: CDR1 LNHDA, CDR2 SQIVND (reference sequence). The CDR3 loop spans 14 amino acids. Trimming removed 7 bases from V and 8 bases from J; junction bases left unmatched: 9. CDR3 amino acids: CASNSDRVAEKLFF. The CDR3 DNA reads as TGTGCCAGTAATTCGGACAGGGTGGCCGAAAAACTGTTTTTT. The full variable domain, completed using reference TRBV19 and TRBJ1-4, is DGGITQSPKYLFRKEGQNVTLSCEQNLNHDAMYWYRQDPGQGLRLIYYSQIVNDFQKGDIAEGYSVSREKKESFPLTVTSAQKNPTAFYLCASNSDRVAEKLFFGSGTQLSVL.

The genes are TRBV5-1 and TRBJ2-5; no clear D. The CDR3 is 14 amino acids. Germline values: CDR1 SGHRS, CDR2 YFSETQ. The ends were cut back, 0 bases at V and 3 bases at J, with 9 bases in the middle. The CDR3 region is CASSLVVGKETQYF. CDR3 sequence (DNA): TGCGCCAGCAGCTTGGTGGTGGGGAAAGAGACCCAGTACTTC.

This chain joins TRBV28 and TRBJ1-5; D possibly corresponds to TRBD1 (6 bases). Trimming pared 6 bases from V and 9 bases from J, leaving 18 bases between. CDR1 is MDHEN, CDR2 SYDVKM, per germline. The CDR3 sequence is 14 residues long. The CDR3 sequence: CASSPRRGVRPQHF. The CDR3 DNA reads as TGTGCCAGCAGCCCAAGGAGGGGGGTGCGGCCCCAGCATTTT.

Notes on this clone: Other DNA sequences within the sample encode an identical CDR3. The genes are TRBV15 and TRBJ2-7; D is unresolved. V dropped 0 bases and J dropped 2 bases, with 8 bases sitting between them. The CDR3 is 14 amino acids. Germline V CDR1 and CDR2: LNHNV, YYDKDF (reference sequence). CDR3 nucleotide sequence: TGTGCCACCAGCAGAGACCCCCTAGCCTACGAGCAGTACTTC. Its translation: CATSRDPLAYEQYF.

The chain has TRBV5-1 and TRBJ1-1, with D possibly being TRBD1 (5 bases). V was clipped by 2 bases and J by 4 bases, with 15 bases between them. Germline V lookup: CDR1 SGHRS, CDR2 YFSETQ. This CDR3 comprises 15 residues. This CDR3 reads CASSFGASGGTEAFF. The CDR3 DNA sequence: TGCGCCAGCAGCTTTGGGGCCTCGGGGGGCACTGAAGCTTTCTTT. Complete variable domain (other parts from reference TRBV5-1 and TRBJ1-1): KAGVTQTPRYLIKTRGQQVTLSCSPISGHRSVSWYQQTPGQGLQFLFEYFSETQRNKGNFPGRFSGRQFSNSRSEMNVSTLELGDSALYLCASSFGASGGTEAFFGQGTRLTVV.

The V call is TRBV28, the J call TRBJ1-2; D uncertain. Per germline, CDR1 MDHEN and CDR2 SYDVKM. CDR3 length equals 13 residues. Trimming pared 6 bases from V and 5 bases from J, leaving 13 bases between. CDR3 protein: CASSQALGYGYTF. DNA for the CDR3: TGTGCCAGCAGCCAGGCCCTAGGATATGGCTACACCTTC.

To note about this clone: One end of the junction is discordant with germline, which a read error may explain. This sequence joins TRBV6-1 and TRBJ1-2; D is ambiguous. The CDR3 is 14 amino acids. CDR1 is MNHNS, CDR2 SASEGT, per germline. Here the CDR3 DNA reads TGTGCCAGCAGTGAAGAGTTAGGACCACTAGGTAGCAACTTC. Amino acid sequence: CASSEELGPLGSNF.

This clone was detected only once. The chain uses TRBV6-4 and TRBJ1-3, with D unclear. The CDR3 is made up of 15 amino acids. V lost 10 bases to trimming and J lost 0 bases, with 16 bases between them. Germline CDR1 reads MRHNA; CDR2 reads SNTAGT. CDR3 DNA: TGTGCCACCCCCGGCAGGCCCTTCTCTGGAAACACCATATATTTT. Its protein product is CATPGRPFSGNTIYF.

The V call is TRBV7-2, the J call TRBJ1-2; D is ambiguous. The V gene lost 1 base and the J gene lost 5 bases, with 11 bases spanning the gap. This CDR3 is 14 amino acids long. The germline V gene encodes CDR1 SGHTA and CDR2 FQGNSA. CDR3 DNA: TGTGCCAGCAGCTTAGGCGGCAGGAGTTATGGCTACACCTTC. Protein product: CASSLGGRSYGYTF. The entire variable domain, with the rest obtained from reference TRBV7-2 and TRBJ1-2, is as follows: GAGVSQSPSNKVTEKGKDVELRCDPISGHTALYWYRQSLGQGLEFLIYFQGNSAPDKSGLPSDRFSAERTGGSVSTLTIQRTQQEDSAVYLCASSLGGRSYGYTFGSGTRLTVV.

This chain connects TRBV7-2 to TRBJ1-2, with D perhaps TRBD1 (5 bases). The CDR3 runs 12 residues. CDR1 is SGHTA, CDR2 FQGNSA, per germline. Trimming pared 3 bases from V and 4 bases from J, leaving 6 bases between. CDR3 sequence (DNA): TGTGCCAGCAGCTTCCAGGGCTATGGCTACACCTTC. Residues: CASSFQGYGYTF.

The V and J genes are TRBV30 and TRBJ1-1; D remains ambiguous. This CDR3 comprises 12 residues. The germline gives CDR1 GTSNPN, CDR2 SVGIG (reference sequence). V was cut by 3 bases and J by 1 base, with 6 bases left in between. CDR3 region: CAWRSGNTEAFF. The CDR3 DNA reads as TGTGCCTGGAGGTCAGGGAACACTGAAGCTTTCTTT. Full variable domain (remainder filled in from reference TRBV30 and TRBJ1-1): SQTIHQWPATLVQPVGSPLSLECTVEGTSNPNLYWYRQAAGRGLQLLFYSVGIGQISSEVPQNLSASRPQDRQFILSSKKLLLSDSGFYLCAWRSGNTEAFFGQGTRLTVV.

The chain recombines TRBV12-3 or TRBV12-4 with TRBJ1-5; D unclear. CDR3 size: 13 residues. V lost 5 bases and J lost 4, with 9 bases in between. CDR3 sequence reads: CASSPHLNQPQHF. In DNA, the CDR3 is TGTGCCAGCAGTCCCCACCTGAATCAGCCCCAGCATTTT.

This clone was detected once. The rearrangement uses TRBV5-1 and TRBJ2-1; TRBD1 or TRBD2 may be the D gene (5 bases each). V lost 0 bases, J lost 0 bases, and 10 bases lay in between. The germline V gene encodes CDR1 SGHRS and CDR2 YFSETQ. The CDR3 consists of 16 residues. The CDR3 coding sequence is TGCGCCAGCAGCTTGGCCGAGGGGAGCTCCTACAATGAGCAGTTCTTC. Its translation: CASSLAEGSSYNEQFF. The variable domain in full, completed from reference TRBV5-1 and TRBJ2-1, reads KAGVTQTPRYLIKTRGQQVTLSCSPISGHRSVSWYQQTPGQGLQFLFEYFSETQRNKGNFPGRFSGRQFSNSRSEMNVSTLELGDSALYLCASSLAEGSSYNEQFFGPGTRLTVL.

The V gene is TRBV4-1, the J gene TRBJ2-3; 10 positions agree with TRBD2. CDR1 MGHRA and CDR2 YSYEKL come from the germline V gene. The length of the CDR3 is 17 residues. Trimming at V came to 0 bases and at J to 4 bases, leaving 7 bases not matched to a gene. The CDR3 here is CASSQDLGTSVSDTQYF. CDR3 nucleotides: TGCGCCAGCAGCCAAGACCTGGGGACTAGCGTCTCAGATACGCAGTATTTT.

The chain links TRBV7-9 to TRBJ2-2, with a weak D call TRBD1 (6 bases). Germline CDR1 is SEHNR and CDR2 is FQNEAQ (reference sequence). This CDR3 is 15 amino acids long. V lost 2 bases to trimming and J lost 3 bases, with 10 bases between them. The CDR3 sequence: CASSLSGQYTGELFF. The CDR3 DNA follows: TGTGCCAGCAGCTTATCCGGACAGTACACCGGGGAGCTGTTTTTT.

This clone has a single count. This sequence joins TRBV7-9 and TRBJ1-4, with 7 bases matching TRBD1. The CDR3 is 15 residues long. The J segment lost 3 bases and the V segment lost 0 bases, leaving 1 base of the junction unmatched. From germline, CDR1 is SEHNR and CDR2 FQNEAQ (reference sequence). The CDR3: CASSLATGANEKLFF. The CDR3, as DNA: TGTGCCAGCAGCTTAGCAACAGGGGCTAATGAAAAACTGTTTTTT.

J is TRBJ2-1 and V is TRBV28; the D gene could be TRBD1 or TRBD2 (6 bases each). CDR3 size: 13 residues. The germline V gene encodes CDR1 MDHEN and CDR2 SYDVKM. V was cut by 3 bases and J by 9 bases, with 12 bases left in between. The CDR3 region is CASSFWRGSEQFF. Here the CDR3 DNA reads TGTGCCAGCAGTTTCTGGAGGGGGAGTGAGCAGTTCTTC.

The CDR3 nucleotides read TGTGCCAGCAGCCGACCCGACAGGTTCACTGAAGCTTTCTTT. Translated, it gives CASSRPDRFTEAFF. The chain recombines TRBV6-2 or TRBV6-3 with TRBJ1-1; tentatively, D is TRBD1 (6 bases). The CDR3 spans 14 residues. The germline V gene has CDR1 MNHEY and CDR2 SVGEGT. Trimming removed 6 bases from V and 4 bases from J, with 15 bases in between.

This chain connects TRBV19 to TRBJ1-2, with a weak D call TRBD1 (6 bases). Trimming left V 6 bases short and J 5 bases short, with 16 bases between. The CDR3 loop spans 14 amino acids. Germline CDR1 and CDR2: LNHDA and SQIVND (reference sequence). CDR3 nucleotide sequence: TGTGCCAGTAGGCCACAGGGCTCGTTTTATGGCTACACCTTC. It is translated as CASRPQGSFYGYTF.

The rearrangement joins TRBV30 to TRBJ2-7; the D gene is possibly TRBD2 (5 bases). CDR1 GTSNPN and CDR2 SVGIG come from the germline V gene (reference sequence). The ends were cut back, 4 bases at V and 1 base at J, with 11 bases in the middle. The CDR3 is 13 amino acids. This CDR3 is CAWNLPGSYEQYF. CDR3 nucleotide sequence: TGTGCCTGGAACCTTCCGGGGTCCTACGAGCAGTACTTC.

V usage is TRBV18 and J usage is TRBJ2-7; 9 bases are shared with TRBD1. Germline V gives CDR1 KGHSH, CDR2 LQKENI. CDR3 length: 15 amino acids. With 3 bases clipped from V and 2 bases from J, the junction kept 5 bases outside the gene matches. The CDR3, as DNA: TGTGCCAGCTCACCTAGGACAGGGGACACCTACGAGCAGTACTTC. It codes for CASSPRTGDTYEQYF. The full variable domain, its missing parts supplied by reference TRBV18 and TRBJ2-7, is NAGVMQNPRHLVRRRGQEARLRCSPMKGHSHVYWYRQLPEEGLKFMVYLQKENIIDESGMPKERFSAEFPKEGPSILRIQQVVRGDSAAYFCASSPRTGDTYEQYFGPGTRLTVT.

V usage is TRBV30 and J usage is TRBJ2-3, with D possibly being TRBD1 or TRBD2 (5 bases each). Germline V gene data show CDR1 as GTSNPN and CDR2 as SVGIG (reference sequence). The CDR3 has 13 residues. V was cut by 3 bases and J by 4 bases, with 11 bases left in between. The CDR3 DNA reads as TGTGCCTGGAGAGGTCGGGGCTCAGATACGCAGTATTTT. Translated, it gives CAWRGRGSDTQYF.

The chain's CDR3 is CASRTSSPTYNSPLHF. The DNA for the CDR3 is TGTGCCAGTAGGACCTCGAGCCCCACTTATAATTCACCCCTCCACTTT. The chain is built from TRBV19 and TRBJ1-6; unclear D gene. Between the trimmed V and J ends, which lost 6 bases and 4 bases, there was a span of 16 bases. The CDR3 is made up of 16 amino acids. CDR1 and CDR2 (germline): LNHDA, SQIVND (reference sequence).

The CDR3, as DNA: TGTGCCAGCAGCGAATACCAGGGGCATGGCTACACCTTC. This translates into CASSEYQGHGYTF. This rearrangement joins TRBV11-1 to TRBJ1-2, with D perhaps TRBD1 (6 bases). Germline assignment: CDR1 SGHAT and CDR2 FQDESV (reference sequence). The CDR3 consists of 13 residues. Trimming took off 5 bases at V and 6 bases at J, with 13 bases between the two ends.

Only one count was recorded for this clone. CDR3 in DNA: TGTGCCAGCAGCCTCGGACCCGGACAGGGGAATTCACCCCTCCACTTT. This translates into CASSLGPGQGNSPLHF. J is TRBJ1-6 and V is TRBV9; TRBD1 agrees at 9 bases. Germline CDR1 SGDLS, CDR2 YYNGEE. The CDR3 length is 16 residues. Unmatched junction bases numbered 9, after V lost 4 bases and J lost 7 bases.

The chain couples TRBV3-1 (or the pseudogene TRBV3-2) to TRBJ2-3; no reliable D call. This CDR3 comprises 11 residues. V lost 6 bases, J lost 8 bases, and 9 bases lay in between. Germline V gives CDR1 LGHDT, CDR2 YNNKEL (reference sequence). The CDR3 nucleotides are TGTGCCAGCAGAGGACCTCTTACGCAGTATTTT. This codes for CASRGPLTQYF.

The chain uses TRBV11-2 and TRBJ2-7; 8 bases line up with TRBD1. CDR1 is SGHAT and CDR2 is FQNNGV in the germline V gene. The CDR3 is 15 residues long. Germline trimming cut 0 bases from V and 1 base from J; bases unmatched to any gene: 2. The CDR3 sequence is CASSLEDRGSYEQYF. In DNA, the CDR3 is TGTGCCAGCAGCTTAGAAGACAGGGGTTCCTACGAGCAGTACTTC.

This clone was observed a single time. This chain links TRBV9 with TRBJ1-3, with unresolved D. Germline values: CDR1 SGDLS, CDR2 YYNGEE. The CDR3 consists of 14 residues. Trimming left V 3 bases short and J 4 bases short, with 11 bases between. CDR3 DNA: TGTGCCAGCAGCGCACGAAGAGGGGGAAACACCATATATTTT. This sequence encodes CASSARRGGNTIYF. Together with reference TRBV9 and TRBJ1-3, the CDR3 gives the full variable domain: DSGVTQTPKHLITATGQRVTLRCSPRSGDLSVYWYQQSLDQGLQFLIQYYNGEERAKGNILERFSAQQFPDLHSELNLSSLELGDSALYFCASSARRGGNTIYFGEGSWLTVV.